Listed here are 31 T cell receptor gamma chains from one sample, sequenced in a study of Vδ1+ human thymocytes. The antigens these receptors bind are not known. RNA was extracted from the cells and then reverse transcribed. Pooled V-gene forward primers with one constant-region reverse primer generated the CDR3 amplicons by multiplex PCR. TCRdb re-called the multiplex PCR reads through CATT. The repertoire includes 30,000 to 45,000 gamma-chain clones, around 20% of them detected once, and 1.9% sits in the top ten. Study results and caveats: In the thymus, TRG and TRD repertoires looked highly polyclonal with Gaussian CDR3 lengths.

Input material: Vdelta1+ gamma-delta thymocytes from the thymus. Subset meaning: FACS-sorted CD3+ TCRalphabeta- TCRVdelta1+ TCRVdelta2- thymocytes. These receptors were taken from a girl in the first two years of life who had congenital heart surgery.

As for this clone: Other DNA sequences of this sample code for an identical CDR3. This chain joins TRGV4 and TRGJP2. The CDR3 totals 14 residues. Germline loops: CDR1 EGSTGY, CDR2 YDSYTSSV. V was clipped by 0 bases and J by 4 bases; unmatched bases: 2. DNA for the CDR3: TGTGCCACCTGGGATGGGCCTAGTGATTGGATCAAGACGTTT. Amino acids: CATWDGPSDWIKTF.

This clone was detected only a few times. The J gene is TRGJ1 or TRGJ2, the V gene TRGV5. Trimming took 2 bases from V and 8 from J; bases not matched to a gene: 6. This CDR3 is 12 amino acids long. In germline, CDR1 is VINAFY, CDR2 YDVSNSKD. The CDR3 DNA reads TGTGCCACCTGGGACACCCTCGATAAGAAACTCTTT. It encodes CATWDTLDKKLF.

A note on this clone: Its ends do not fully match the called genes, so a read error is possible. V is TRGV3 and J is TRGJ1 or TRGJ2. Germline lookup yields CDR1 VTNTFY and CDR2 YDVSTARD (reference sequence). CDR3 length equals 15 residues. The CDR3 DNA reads TGCGCCACCTGGGGCTGGGATTCAAATTATTATAAGAAACTCTTT. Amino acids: CATWGWDSNYYKKLF.

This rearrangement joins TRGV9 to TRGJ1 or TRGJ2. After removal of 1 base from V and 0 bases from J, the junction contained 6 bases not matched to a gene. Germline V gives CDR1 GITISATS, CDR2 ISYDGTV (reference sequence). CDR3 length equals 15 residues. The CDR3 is CALWEVRWNYYKKLF. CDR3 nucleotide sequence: TGTGCCTTGTGGGAGGTACGGTGGAATTATTATAAGAAACTCTTT.

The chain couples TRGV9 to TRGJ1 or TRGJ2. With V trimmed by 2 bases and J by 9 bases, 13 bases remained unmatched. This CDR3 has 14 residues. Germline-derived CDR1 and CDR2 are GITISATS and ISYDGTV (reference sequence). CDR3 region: CALWEAPSFTKKLF. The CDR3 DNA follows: TGTGCCTTGTGGGAGGCTCCTTCTTTTACTAAGAAACTCTTT.

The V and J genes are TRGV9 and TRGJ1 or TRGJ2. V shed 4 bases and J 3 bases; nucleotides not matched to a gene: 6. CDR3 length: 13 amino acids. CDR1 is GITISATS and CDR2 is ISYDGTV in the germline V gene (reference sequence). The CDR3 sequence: CALWEPLYYKKLF. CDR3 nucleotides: TGTGCCTTGTGGGAACCCCTTTATTATAAGAAACTCTTT.

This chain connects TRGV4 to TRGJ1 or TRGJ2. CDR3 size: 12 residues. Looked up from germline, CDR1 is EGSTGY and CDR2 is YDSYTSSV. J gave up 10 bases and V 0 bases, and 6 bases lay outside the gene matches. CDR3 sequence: CATWDGLRKKLF. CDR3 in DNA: TGTGCCACCTGGGATGGGCTTAGGAAGAAACTCTTT.

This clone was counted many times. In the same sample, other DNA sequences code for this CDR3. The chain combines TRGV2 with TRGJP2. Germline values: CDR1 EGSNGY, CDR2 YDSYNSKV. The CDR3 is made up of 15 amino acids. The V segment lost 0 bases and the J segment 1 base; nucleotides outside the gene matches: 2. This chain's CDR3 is CATWDGRSSDWIKTF. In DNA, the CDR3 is TGTGCCACCTGGGACGGGCGTAGTAGTGATTGGATCAAGACGTTT.

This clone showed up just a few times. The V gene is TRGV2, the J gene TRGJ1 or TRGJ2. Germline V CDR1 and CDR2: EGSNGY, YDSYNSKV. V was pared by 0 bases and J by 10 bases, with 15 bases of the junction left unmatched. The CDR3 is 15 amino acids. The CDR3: CATWDGQKWGDKKLF. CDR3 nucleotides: TGTGCCACCTGGGACGGGCAAAAGTGGGGGGACAAGAAACTCTTT.

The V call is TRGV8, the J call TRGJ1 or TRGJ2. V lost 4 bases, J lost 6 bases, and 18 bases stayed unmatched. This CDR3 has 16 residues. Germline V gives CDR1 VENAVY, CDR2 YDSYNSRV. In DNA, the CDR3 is TGTGCCACCTGGGACACCGCTATGGGAGAGGGTTATAAGAAACTCTTT. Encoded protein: CATWDTAMGEGYKKLF.

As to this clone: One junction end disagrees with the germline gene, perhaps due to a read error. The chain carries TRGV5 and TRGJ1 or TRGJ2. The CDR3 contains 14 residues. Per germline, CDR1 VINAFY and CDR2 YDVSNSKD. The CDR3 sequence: CATRDAQFWGKKLF. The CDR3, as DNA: TGTGCCACCCGGGACGCCCAATTTTGGGGGAAGAAACTCTTT.

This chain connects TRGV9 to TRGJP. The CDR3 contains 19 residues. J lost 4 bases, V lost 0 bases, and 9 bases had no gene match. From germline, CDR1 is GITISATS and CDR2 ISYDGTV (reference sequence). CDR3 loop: CALWEVHTFQELGKKIKVF. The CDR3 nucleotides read TGTGCCTTGTGGGAGGTGCATACGTTCCAAGAGTTGGGCAAAAAAATCAAGGTATTT.

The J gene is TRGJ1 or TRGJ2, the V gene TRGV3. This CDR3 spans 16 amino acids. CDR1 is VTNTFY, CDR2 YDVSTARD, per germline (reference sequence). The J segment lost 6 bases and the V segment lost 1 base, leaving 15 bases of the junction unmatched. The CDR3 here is CATWDSQGHRFYKKLF. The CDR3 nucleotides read TGTGCCACCTGGGACAGCCAGGGTCACCGTTTTTATAAGAAACTCTTT.

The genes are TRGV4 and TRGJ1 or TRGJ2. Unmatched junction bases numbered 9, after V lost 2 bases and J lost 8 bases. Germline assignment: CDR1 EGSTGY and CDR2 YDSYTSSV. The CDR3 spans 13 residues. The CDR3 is CATWDASGDKKLF. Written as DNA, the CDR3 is TGTGCCACCTGGGATGCCTCCGGGGATAAGAAACTCTTT.

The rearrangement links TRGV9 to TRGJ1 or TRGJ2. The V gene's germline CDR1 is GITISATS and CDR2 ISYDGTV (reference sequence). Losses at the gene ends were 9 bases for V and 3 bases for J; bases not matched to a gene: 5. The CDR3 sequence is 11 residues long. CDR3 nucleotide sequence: TGTGCCTTGGGGACTTATTATAAGAAACTCTTT. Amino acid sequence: CALGTYYKKLF.

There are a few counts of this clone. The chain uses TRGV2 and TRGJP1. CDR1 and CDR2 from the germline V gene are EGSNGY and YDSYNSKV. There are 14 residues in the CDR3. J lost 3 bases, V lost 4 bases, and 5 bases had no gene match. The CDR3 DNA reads TGTGCCACCTGGGAGTTCTCCACTGGTTGGTTCAAGATATTT. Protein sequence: CATWEFSTGWFKIF.

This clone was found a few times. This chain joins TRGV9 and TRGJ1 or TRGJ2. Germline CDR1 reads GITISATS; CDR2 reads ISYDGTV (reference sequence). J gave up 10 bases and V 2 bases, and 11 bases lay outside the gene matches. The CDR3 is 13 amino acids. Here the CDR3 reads CALWEDIIGKKLF. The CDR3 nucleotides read TGTGCCTTGTGGGAGGATATTATAGGCAAGAAACTCTTT.

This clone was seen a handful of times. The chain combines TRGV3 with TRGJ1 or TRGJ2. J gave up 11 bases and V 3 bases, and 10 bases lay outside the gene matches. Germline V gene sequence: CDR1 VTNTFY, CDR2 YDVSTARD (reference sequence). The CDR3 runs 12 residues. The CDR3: CATWDGPFEKLF. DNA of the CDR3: TGTGCCACCTGGGACGGGCCTTTTGAGAAACTCTTT.

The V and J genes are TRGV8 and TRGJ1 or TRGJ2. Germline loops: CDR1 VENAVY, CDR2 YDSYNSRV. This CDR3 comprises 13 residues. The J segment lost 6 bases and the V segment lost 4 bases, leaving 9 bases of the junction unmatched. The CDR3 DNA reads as TGTGCCACCTGGGACATCCCTCGTTATAAGAAACTCTTT. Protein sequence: CATWDIPRYKKLF.

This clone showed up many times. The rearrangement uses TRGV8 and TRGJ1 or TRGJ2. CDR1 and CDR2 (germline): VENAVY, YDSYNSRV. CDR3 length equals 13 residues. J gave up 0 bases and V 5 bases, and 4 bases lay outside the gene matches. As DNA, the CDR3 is TGTGCCACCTGGGCCGCGAATTATTATAAGAAACTCTTT. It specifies CATWAANYYKKLF.

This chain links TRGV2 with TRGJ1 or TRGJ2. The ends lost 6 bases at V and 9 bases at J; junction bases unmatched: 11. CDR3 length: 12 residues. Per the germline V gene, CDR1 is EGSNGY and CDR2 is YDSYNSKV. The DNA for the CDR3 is TGTGCCACCTGGAGACCATCGGGTAAGAAACTCTTT. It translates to CATWRPSGKKLF.

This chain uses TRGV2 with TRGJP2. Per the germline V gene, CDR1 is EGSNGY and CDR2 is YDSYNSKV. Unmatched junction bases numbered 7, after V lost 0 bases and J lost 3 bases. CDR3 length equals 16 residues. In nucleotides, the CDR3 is TGTGCCACCTGGGACGGGCGTAGGGGTAGTGATTGGATCAAGACGTTT. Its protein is CATWDGRRGSDWIKTF.

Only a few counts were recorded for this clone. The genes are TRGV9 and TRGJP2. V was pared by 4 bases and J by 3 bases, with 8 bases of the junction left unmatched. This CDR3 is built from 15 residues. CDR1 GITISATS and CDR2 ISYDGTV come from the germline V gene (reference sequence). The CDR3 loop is CALWDSPRSDWIKTF. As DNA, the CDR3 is TGTGCCTTGTGGGACTCCCCTCGTAGTGATTGGATCAAGACGTTT.

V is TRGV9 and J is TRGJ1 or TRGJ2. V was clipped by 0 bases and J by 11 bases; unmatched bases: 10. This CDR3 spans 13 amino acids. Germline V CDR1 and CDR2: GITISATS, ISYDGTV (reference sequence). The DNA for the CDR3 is TGTGCCTTGTGGGAGGTGTCAAGAAAAGAGAAACTCTTT. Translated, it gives CALWEVSRKEKLF.

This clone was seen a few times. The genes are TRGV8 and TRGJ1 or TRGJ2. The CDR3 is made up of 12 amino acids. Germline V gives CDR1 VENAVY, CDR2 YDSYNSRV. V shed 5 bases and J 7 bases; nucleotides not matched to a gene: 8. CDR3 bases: TGTGCCACCTGGGTCGGGAAGTATAAGAAACTCTTT. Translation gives CATWVGKYKKLF.

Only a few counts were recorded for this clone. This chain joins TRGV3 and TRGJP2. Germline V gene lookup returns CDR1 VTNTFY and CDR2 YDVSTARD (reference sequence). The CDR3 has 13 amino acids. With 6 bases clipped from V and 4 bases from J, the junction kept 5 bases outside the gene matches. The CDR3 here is CATWFPSDWIKTF. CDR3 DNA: TGTGCCACCTGGTTCCCTAGTGATTGGATCAAGACGTTT.

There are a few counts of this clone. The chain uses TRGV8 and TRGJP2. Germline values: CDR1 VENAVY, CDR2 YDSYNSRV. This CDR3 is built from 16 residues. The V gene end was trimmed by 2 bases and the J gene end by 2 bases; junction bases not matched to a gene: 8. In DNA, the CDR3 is TGTGCCACCTGGGATATAGGGGGCAGTAGTGATTGGATCAAGACGTTT. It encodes CATWDIGGSSDWIKTF.

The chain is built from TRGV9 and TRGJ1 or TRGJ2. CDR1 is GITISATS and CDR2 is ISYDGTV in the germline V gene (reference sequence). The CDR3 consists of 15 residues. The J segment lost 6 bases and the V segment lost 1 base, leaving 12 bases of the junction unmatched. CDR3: CALWEVYVGFYKKLF. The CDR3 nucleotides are TGTGCCTTGTGGGAGGTTTACGTCGGGTTTTATAAGAAACTCTTT.

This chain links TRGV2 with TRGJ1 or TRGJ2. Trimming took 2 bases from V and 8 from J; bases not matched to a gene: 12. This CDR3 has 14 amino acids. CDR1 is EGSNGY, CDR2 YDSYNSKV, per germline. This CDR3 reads CATWDATNPDKKLF. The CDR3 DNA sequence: TGTGCCACCTGGGACGCGACGAATCCCGATAAGAAACTCTTT.

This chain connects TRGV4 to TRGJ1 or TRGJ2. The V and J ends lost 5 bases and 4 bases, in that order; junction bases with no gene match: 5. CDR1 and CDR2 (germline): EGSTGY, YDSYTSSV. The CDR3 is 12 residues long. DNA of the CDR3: TGTGCCACCTGGGCGCAATATTATAAGAAACTCTTT. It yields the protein CATWAQYYKKLF.

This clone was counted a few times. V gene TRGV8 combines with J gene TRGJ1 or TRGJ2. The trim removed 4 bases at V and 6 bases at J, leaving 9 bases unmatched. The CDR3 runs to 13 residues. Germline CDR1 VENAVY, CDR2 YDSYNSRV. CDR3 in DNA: TGTGCCACCTGGGACCCAAAGGGTTATAAGAAACTCTTT. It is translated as CATWDPKGYKKLF.